A selection of T cell receptor beta chains follows, all from one sample in a study of OX40 agonist ivuxolimab in advanced cancers. Assay: immunoSEQ multiplex PCR; the TCRdb copy retains only in-frame clones and omits some. Among under 85,000 clones listed, more than 70% were seen once. Sequenced here: CD4+ or CD8+ T cells sorted from blood, sampled in a trial of the OX40 agonist ivuxolimab. These TCRs come from an adult with an advanced solid tumor such as melanoma, head and neck, liver or kidney cancer. CDR3s include the opening cysteine and the closing phenylalanine or tryptophan. The D gene is left open where the match is weak. The size of a clone is reported for some rows only, either as once, few or many, or as a class for expanded clones.

CDR3 protein	CDR3 DNA	D gene	clone size	V gene	J gene
CASRPTGAAYGYTF	TGTGCCAGTAGGCCTACCGGGGCAGCCTATGGCTACACCTTC	.	.	TRBV19	TRBJ1-2
CASGPVWGGRTDTQYF	TGTGCCAGCGGGCCGGTGTGGGGGGGGCGCACAGATACGCAGTATTTT	.	few	TRBV2	TRBJ2-3
CASSPEREDTQYF	TGCGCCAGCAGCCCCGAGCGAGAAGATACGCAGTATTTT	.	.	TRBV4-1	TRBJ2-3
CASSLQGHKGNEQFF	TGTGCCAGTAGCCTACAGGGCCACAAGGGAAATGAGCAGTTCTTC	.	once	TRBV19	TRBJ2-1
CASTRRTGLTGELFF	TGTGCCAGCACCAGAAGGACAGGGTTGACCGGGGAGCTGTTTTTT	TRBD1	.	TRBV6-1	TRBJ2-2
CASGWDTDTQYF	TGTGCTAGTGGATGGGACACAGATACGCAGTATTTT	.	.	TRBV12-5	TRBJ2-3
CSVEMGLRETQYF	TGCAGCGTTGAGATGGGTTTACGGGAGACCCAGTACTTC	.	.	TRBV29-1	TRBJ2-5
CASFQPGQGNYGYTF	TGTGCCAGTTTCCAGCCGGGACAGGGGAACTATGGCTACACCTTC	TRBD1	.	TRBV19	TRBJ1-2
CAILRGGGSSNTEAFF	TGTGCCATCCTACGAGGGGGGGGGTCTTCAAACACTGAAGCTTTCTTT	.	.	TRBV25-1	TRBJ1-1
CASSSRSDSNNQPQHF	TGTGCCAGCAGCTCCCGCTCTGACAGCAACAATCAGCCCCAGCATTTT	.	.	TRBV7-9	TRBJ1-5
CASSLDRFTGELFF	TGTGCCAGCAGCTTGGACAGATTCACCGGGGAGCTGTTTTTT	.	.	TRBV5-4	TRBJ2-2
CASSSGHLTDTQYF	TGTGCCAGCAGCTCGGGACACCTCACAGATACGCAGTATTTT	.	.	TRBV13	TRBJ2-3
CASSLALAGELFF	TGTGCCAGCAGCTTAGCGCTTGCCGGGGAGCTGTTTTTT	.	.	TRBV7-2	TRBJ2-2
CAITKQGIGTEAFF	TGTGCCATCACTAAACAGGGGATCGGCACTGAAGCTTTCTTT	TRBD1	.	TRBV10-3	TRBJ1-1
CASSYPGRALENEQFF	TGTGCCAGCAGTTACCCCGGAAGGGCTCTAGAGAATGAGCAGTTCTTC	.	.	TRBV6-6	TRBJ2-1
CASSLGTAGYGYTF	TGTGCCAGCAGCTTGGGGACGGCCGGCTATGGCTACACCTTC	.	.	TRBV7-9	TRBJ1-2
CASSLNIGTGTYEQYF	TGCGCCAGCAGCTTGAACATTGGGACAGGGACCTACGAGCAGTACTTC	TRBD1	.	TRBV5-1	TRBJ2-7
CASSSPLGTGGPNEQFF	TGTGCCAGCAGCTCCCCCTTGGGGACAGGGGGGCCCAATGAGCAGTTCTTC	TRBD1	.	TRBV11-2	TRBJ2-1
CASSRPGLSEKLFF	TGTGCCAGCAGCCGACCAGGTTTAAGTGAAAAACTGTTTTTT	.	.	TRBV6-5	TRBJ1-4
CSAGVGGYTF	TGCAGCGCGGGCGTCGGGGGCTACACCTTC	.	.	TRBV29-1	TRBJ1-2
CASSLRRTGTNEKLFF	TGTGCCAGCAGTTTACGGAGGACAGGGACTAATGAAAAACTGTTTTTT	TRBD1	.	TRBV28	TRBJ1-4
CASSFSGSGNTIYF	TGCGCCAGCAGCTTTTCAGGATCTGGAAACACCATATATTTT	.	.	TRBV5-1	TRBJ1-3
CASSWGPNQPQHF	TGTGCCAGCAGTTGGGGGCCCAATCAGCCCCAGCATTTT	.	.	TRBV6-1	TRBJ1-5
CASTLSGRMNTEAFF	TGTGCCAGCACCCTCTCGGGGAGGATGAACACTGAAGCTTTCTTT	.	.	TRBV5-4	TRBJ1-1
CASSEGGYRDTQYF	TGTGCCAGCAGTGAAGGGGGATACCGGGATACGCAGTATTTT	.	.	TRBV6-1	TRBJ2-3
CASSPRIGGFGASNEQFF	TGTGCCAGCAGCCCCCGAATAGGGGGATTCGGCGCATCCAATGAGCAGTTCTTC	.	.	TRBV9	TRBJ2-1
CASRGGGLLEQYF	TGTGCCAGCCGAGGGGGGGGGCTGCTTGAGCAGTACTTC	.	once	TRBV6-6	TRBJ2-7
CASSLLGETGNTIYF	TGTGCCAGCAGCTTGCTAGGGGAAACTGGAAACACCATATATTTT	.	.	TRBV5-3	TRBJ1-3
CASSRGDGANVLTF	TGTGCCAGCAGCCGGGGTGATGGGGCCAACGTCCTGACTTTC	.	.	TRBV7-9	TRBJ2-6
CASSIAGSEAFF	TGTGCCAGTAGTATAGCCGGCAGTGAAGCTTTCTTT	.	.	TRBV19	TRBJ1-1
CASSPDSGANVLTF	TGTGCCAGCTCACCGGACTCTGGGGCCAACGTCCTGACTTTC	.	.	TRBV18	TRBJ2-6
CASSPGQLIYEQYF	TGCGCCAGCAGCCCGGGACAGCTAATCTACGAGCAGTACTTC	TRBD1	.	TRBV5-1	TRBJ2-7
CSVESGGTPYTGELFF	TGCAGCGTTGAGTCTGGAGGGACCCCTTACACCGGGGAGCTGTTTTTT	.	.	TRBV29-1	TRBJ2-2
CASSKSGGANYGYTF	TGTGCCAGCAGCAAAAGTGGGGGAGCTAACTATGGCTACACCTTC	.	.	TRBV7-9	TRBJ1-2
CASSLDFEDSPLHF	TGCGCCAGCAGCTTGGACTTTGAGGATTCACCCCTCCACTTT	.	.	TRBV5-1	TRBJ1-6
CASSEASKSLRYEQYF	TGTGCCAGCAGTGAAGCAAGTAAATCACTTCGGTACGAGCAGTACTTC	.	.	TRBV6-1	TRBJ2-7
CASSGTSGGAGTDTQYF	TGCGCCAGCAGTGGGACTAGTGGGGGGGCCGGGACAGATACGCAGTATTTT	TRBD2	.	TRBV5-1	TRBJ2-3
CASNTNGAQYF	TGTGCCAGCAACACTAACGGGGCCCAGTACTTC	.	.	TRBV7-9	TRBJ2-5
CASSSRGGSSYNEQFF	TGTGCCAGCAGCTCCCGTGGGGGGAGCTCCTACAATGAGCAGTTCTTC	.	.	TRBV11-2	TRBJ2-1
CASSSSGGNTIYF	TGTGCCAGCAGCTCCAGCGGTGGAAACACCATATATTTT	.	once	TRBV9	TRBJ1-3
CASSQEVSQPFGAFF	TGTGCCAGCAGCCAAGAGGTTAGCCAGCCCTTCGGAGCTTTCTTT	.	once	TRBV4-2	TRBJ1-1
CASSLDGGALSTDTQYF	TGTGCCAGCAGCTTAGATGGGGGGGCTCTGAGCACAGATACGCAGTATTTT	.	.	TRBV7-3	TRBJ2-3
CASSELSGGADTQYF	TGCGCCAGCAGTGAGCTTAGTGGGGGGGCAGATACGCAGTATTTT	TRBD2	.	TRBV10-1	TRBJ2-3
CASSLRQGGNTIYF	TGTGCCAGCAGCTTGAGGCAGGGAGGAAACACCATATATTTT	.	.	TRBV5-6	TRBJ1-3
CASSRLFRDPGSPLHF	TGCGCCAGCAGCCGCTTATTTAGGGACCCCGGGTCACCCCTCCACTTT	.	.	TRBV4-1	TRBJ1-6